Listed here are 32 T cell receptor beta chains from one sample, sequenced in a study of beta chain features in type 1 diabetes. Overall study results and limits: TCRB CDR3s were moderately but significantly shorter in Type 1 diabetes patients in all four CD4+ subsets.

The antigens of these receptors remain unknown. Every bit of the isolated RNA underwent reverse transcription, so sequencing read expressed TCRB transcripts. Sequencing used immunoSEQ multiplex PCR; TCRdb keeps in-frame clones, though not all of them. The table shows hundreds of thousands of clones, with 11% to 15% occurring only once. The sequenced material came from naive CD4+ T cells from blood. Receptors were obtained from a man younger than 35 with type 1 diabetes.

About this clone: This sample includes further DNA sequences coding for the same CDR3. The chain carries TRBV28 and TRBJ2-7; tentative D call: TRBD1 (6 bases). The germline V gene encodes CDR1 MDHEN and CDR2 SYDVKM. This CDR3 region has 13 residues. Trimming pared 6 bases from V and 3 bases from J, leaving 12 bases between. The CDR3 here is CASRQGISYEQYF. CDR3 DNA sequence: TGTGCCAGCAGACAGGGAATTAGCTACGAGCAGTACTTC.

This clone was counted only a few times. The chain joins TRBV7-2 to TRBJ2-3; 7 bases line up with TRBD2. The junction had 6 bases not matched to a gene; V was cut back by 5 bases and J by 4 bases. CDR1 is SGHTA and CDR2 is FQGNSA in the germline V gene. The CDR3 length is 14 residues. The CDR3 DNA is TGTGCCAGCAGCCCGTCTAGCGGTCCAGATACGCAGTATTTT. Protein: CASSPSSGPDTQYF.

The sample holds a few counts of this clone. The chain couples TRBV27 to TRBJ2-5, with 8 bases fitting TRBD1. The V gene's germline CDR1 is MNHEY and CDR2 SMNVEV (reference sequence). The ends lost 6 bases at V and 5 bases at J; junction bases unmatched: 11. There are 15 residues in the CDR3. CDR3 coding DNA: TGTGCCAGCAGCGACAGGGGTCTTGGTGCGGAGACCCAGTACTTC. Translated: CASSDRGLGAETQYF.

The rearrangement uses TRBV2 and TRBJ2-6, with TRBD1 matching over 9 bases. V dropped 6 bases and J dropped 0; count of bases not matched to a gene: 9. There are 18 residues in the CDR3. CDR1 SNHLY and CDR2 FYNNEI come from the germline V gene. The CDR3 nucleotides are TGTGCCAGCAGGGGGACAGGGCAGGCATACTCTGGGGCCAACGTCCTGACTTTC. Translating gives CASRGTGQAYSGANVLTF.

Details on this clone: The sample carries other DNA sequences with the same CDR3. The chain has TRBV5-1 and TRBJ2-5, with 9 nucleotides matching TRBD1. The germline gives CDR1 SGHRS, CDR2 YFSETQ. CDR3 length: 14 residues. V shed 4 bases and J 2 bases; nucleotides not matched to a gene: 3. The CDR3: CASSQGTGQETQYF. DNA for the CDR3: TGCGCCAGCAGCCAAGGGACAGGGCAAGAGACCCAGTACTTC. Together with reference TRBV5-1 and TRBJ2-5, the CDR3 gives the full variable domain: KAGVTQTPRYLIKTRGQQVTLSCSPISGHRSVSWYQQTPGQGLQFLFEYFSETQRNKGNFPGRFSGRQFSNSRSEMNVSTLELGDSALYLCASSQGTGQETQYFGPGTRLLVL.

The V gene is TRBV4-3, the J gene TRBJ2-1; D gene uncertain. Germline V lookup: CDR1 LGHNA, CDR2 YSLEER. V dropped 0 bases and J dropped 6 bases, with 9 bases sitting between them. This CDR3 has 14 residues. This CDR3 reads CASSQEPNGNEQFF. DNA of the CDR3: TGCGCCAGCAGCCAAGAGCCGAACGGCAATGAGCAGTTCTTC.

This chain connects TRBV10-3 to TRBJ2-7; 8 bases fit TRBD2. The trim removed 6 bases at V and 3 bases at J, leaving 1 base unmatched. Germline assignment: CDR1 ENHRY and CDR2 SYGVKD. The CDR3 runs to 12 residues. The CDR3 DNA is TGTGCCATCAGGGGGACTAGCTACGAGCAGTACTTC. It specifies CAIRGTSYEQYF.

In its sample, this clone was seen a few times. The genes are TRBV10-3 and TRBJ2-5; D call uncertain. V was clipped by 6 bases and J by 5 bases, with 13 bases between them. The CDR3 has 13 residues. CDR1 is ENHRY and CDR2 is SYGVKD in the germline V gene. CDR3 loop: CAISPGSVETQYF. The CDR3 DNA reads TGTGCCATCAGCCCCGGATCGGTCGAGACCCAGTACTTC.

This chain connects TRBV30 to TRBJ1-5; D possibly corresponds to TRBD1 (6 bases). Germline assignment: CDR1 GTSNPN and CDR2 SVGIG (reference sequence). The CDR3 loop spans 16 amino acids. V lost 0 bases to trimming and J lost 5 bases, with 17 bases between them. The CDR3 bases are TGTGCCTGGAGTGTCCGGGGAAGGGGGGCGTATCAGCCCCAGCATTTT. Translated: CAWSVRGRGAYQPQHF. The entire variable domain, with the rest obtained from reference TRBV30 and TRBJ1-5, is as follows: SQTIHQWPATLVQPVGSPLSLECTVEGTSNPNLYWYRQAAGRGLQLLFYSVGIGQISSEVPQNLSASRPQDRQFILSSKKLLLSDSGFYLCAWSVRGRGAYQPQHFGDGTRLSIL.

V gene TRBV4-1 combines with J gene TRBJ2-7; D possibly corresponds to TRBD2 (5 bases). V lost 1 base and J lost 0, with 16 bases in between. Per germline, CDR1 MGHRA and CDR2 YSYEKL. There are 17 residues in the CDR3. The CDR3 nucleotides are TGCGCCAGCAGCCAAGGTAACGGCCAGCGGTTCTCCTACGAGCAGTACTTC. It encodes CASSQGNGQRFSYEQYF.

Note on this clone: Other DNA sequences in this sample translate to the same CDR3. This sequence joins TRBV11-2 and TRBJ2-3; unclear D gene. The V and J ends lost 4 bases and 2 bases respectively, with 4 bases between them. This CDR3 has 12 residues. Germline V gene lookup returns CDR1 SGHAT and CDR2 FQNNGV. This chain's CDR3 is CASSSNTDTQYF. The CDR3 region has the DNA TGTGCCAGCAGCTCCAACACAGATACGCAGTATTTT.

This clone was counted only a few times. The CDR3 DNA sequence: TGTGCCAGCAGCCGCTATTACAGCCCGTGGGAAGAGACCCAGTACTTC. Amino acid sequence: CASSRYYSPWEETQYF. The chain has TRBV28 and TRBJ2-5; D is unclear. Germline V gives CDR1 MDHEN, CDR2 SYDVKM. This CDR3 is built from 16 residues. V was clipped by 6 bases and J by 3 bases, with 20 bases between them.

This clone was recorded a few times. The chain combines TRBV30 with TRBJ2-3, with D perhaps matching TRBD1 or TRBD2 (5 bases each). Per germline, CDR1 GTSNPN and CDR2 SVGIG (reference sequence). Trimming left V 5 bases short and J 5 bases short, with 11 bases between. This CDR3 comprises 12 residues. The CDR3: CAWDGGGDTQYF. The DNA for the CDR3 is TGTGCCTGGGATGGGGGTGGAGATACGCAGTATTTT.

The rearrangement links TRBV5-1 to TRBJ2-1; no clear D. The length of the CDR3 is 13 residues. Trimming cost V 4 bases and J 6 bases, with 11 bases left between them. Germline lookup yields CDR1 SGHRS and CDR2 YFSETQ. CDR3 bases: TGCGCCAGCAGCCCTGGGTTTCGCAATGAGCAGTTCTTC. It encodes CASSPGFRNEQFF.

The chain employs TRBV29-1 and TRBJ2-4, with D possibly matching TRBD2 (6 bases). The V end was cut by 4 bases, the J end by 8 bases, with 18 bases between. The CDR3 loop spans 14 amino acids. Germline CDR1 SQVTM, CDR2 ANQGSEA. The CDR3 nucleotides read TGCAGCGTTGGACCCGGGACTGCACAGGACATTCAGTACTTC. Encoded protein: CSVGPGTAQDIQYF.

The V and J genes are TRBV30 and TRBJ2-1; 11 bases are a match to TRBD2. The J segment lost 9 bases and the V segment lost 5 bases, leaving 0 bases of the junction unmatched. Germline CDR1 is GTSNPN and CDR2 is SVGIG (reference sequence). The CDR3 has 11 residues. CDR3 residues: CAWGLAGEQFF. Written as DNA, the CDR3 is TGTGCCTGGGGACTAGCGGGTGAGCAGTTCTTC.

This clone has just a few counts. Other DNA sequences within the sample encode an identical CDR3. The gene calls are TRBV30 and TRBJ2-5; D remains ambiguous. In germline, CDR1 is GTSNPN, CDR2 SVGIG (reference sequence). The length of the CDR3 is 11 residues. V was trimmed by 2 bases and J by 2 bases, leaving 3 bases between them. CDR3 in DNA: TGTGCCTGGAGTCCTCAAGAGACCCAGTACTTC. Residues: CAWSPQETQYF. The full variable domain, rest sourced from reference TRBV30 and TRBJ2-5, is SQTIHQWPATLVQPVGSPLSLECTVEGTSNPNLYWYRQAAGRGLQLLFYSVGIGQISSEVPQNLSASRPQDRQFILSSKKLLLSDSGFYLCAWSPQETQYFGPGTRLLVL.

This clone was recorded a few times. This chain joins TRBV27 and TRBJ1-5, with a possible D match to TRBD1 (5 bases). The germline CDR1 and CDR2 sequences are MNHEY and SMNVEV (reference sequence). CDR3 length equals 16 residues. The V and J ends lost 2 bases and 1 base respectively, with 12 bases between them. DNA for the CDR3: TGTGCCAGCAGTTTACGGGGGGATAGGAGCAATCAGCCCCAGCATTTT. Amino acid sequence: CASSLRGDRSNQPQHF.

This chain joins TRBV14 and TRBJ1-2; D remains unclear. Germline V gene data show CDR1 as SGHDN and CDR2 as FVKESK. CDR3 length equals 16 residues. V gave up 1 base and J gave up 4 bases, with 16 bases separating them. CDR3 sequence (DNA): TGTGCCAGCAGCCAAGGGACGCCGGGCGGCTTCTATGGCTACACCTTC. Its translation is CASSQGTPGGFYGYTF.

The genes are TRBV7-2 and TRBJ2-1; no clear D gene. CDR1 and CDR2 (germline): SGHTA, FQGNSA. V shed 0 bases and J shed 6 bases, with 6 bases lying between them. There are 13 residues in the CDR3. As DNA, the CDR3 is TGTGCCAGCAGCTTAGCGTTTCCCAATGAGCAGTTCTTC. Its translation is CASSLAFPNEQFF.

The table lists this clone with a few counts. This chain joins TRBV5-1 and TRBJ1-1; tentatively, D is TRBD1 (6 bases). The CDR3 sequence is 15 residues long. Between the trimmed V and J ends, which lost 4 bases and 2 bases, there was a span of 15 bases. CDR1 SGHRS and CDR2 YFSETQ come from the germline V gene. The CDR3 nucleotides are TGCGCCAGCAGCATGGACAGTCCTATTAACACTGAAGCTTTCTTT. Its translation: CASSMDSPINTEAFF.

This sequence joins TRBV5-1 and TRBJ2-2; TRBD2 might be the D (5 bases). The CDR3 covers 14 residues. Germline CDR1 is SGHRS and CDR2 is YFSETQ. Trimming stripped 3 bases from V and 4 bases from J, with 10 bases between. The CDR3 bases are TGCGCCAGCAGCTCTGTCGCGGGCACCGGGGAGCTGTTTTTT. Amino acids: CASSSVAGTGELFF.

This clone came up a few times. This chain's CDR3 is CASSSTGTGYEQYF. In DNA, the CDR3 is TGTGCCAGCAGCTCCACCGGGACGGGCTACGAGCAGTACTTC. V is TRBV7-9 and J is TRBJ2-7; D may be TRBD1 or TRBD2 (5 bases each). This CDR3 has 14 residues. Germline V lookup: CDR1 SEHNR, CDR2 FQNEAQ (reference sequence). V was pared by 4 bases and J by 3 bases, with 13 bases between.

This clone was observed a handful of times. Its ends do not fully match the called genes, so a read error is possible. The V and J genes are TRBV20-1 and TRBJ1-1; weak D call: TRBD1 (5 bases). Germline CDR1 and CDR2: DFQATT and SNEGSKA (reference sequence). This CDR3 region has 9 residues. The CDR3 DNA reads as TGCAGTGCCACCCCAGGGCCGACCTTT. This codes for CSATPGPTF.

The chain carries TRBV19 and TRBJ1-2; D gene uncertain. Trimming took off 3 bases at V and 2 bases at J, with 7 bases between the two ends. The CDR3 is made up of 13 amino acids. The germline gives CDR1 LNHDA, CDR2 SQIVND (reference sequence). The CDR3 loop reads CASSIGFNYGYTF. DNA of the CDR3: TGTGCCAGTAGTATTGGTTTCAACTATGGCTACACCTTC.

This clone was picked up a small number of times. The rearrangement links TRBV30 to TRBJ1-3; D gene uncertain. CDR3 length: 12 amino acids. Germline lookup yields CDR1 GTSNPN and CDR2 SVGIG (reference sequence). Deletions cut 6 bases from V and 0 bases from J, with 6 bases between. CDR3 residues: CACRVSGNTIYF. In DNA form, the CDR3 reads TGTGCCTGCCGCGTCTCTGGAAACACCATATATTTT.

This clone was seen only a few times. The gene calls are TRBV7-8 and TRBJ2-1; TRBD2 matches 9 bases. The V gene end was trimmed by 1 base and the J gene end by 5 bases; junction bases not matched to a gene: 21. The CDR3 sequence is 21 residues long. Germline V gene sequence: CDR1 SGHVS, CDR2 FQNEAQ. This CDR3 reads CASSLGAGPERGDLLDNEQFF. The CDR3 DNA follows: TGTGCCAGCAGCTTAGGAGCGGGACCTGAGCGGGGGGACCTACTTGACAATGAGCAGTTCTTC. The full variable domain, its missing parts supplied by reference TRBV7-8 and TRBJ2-1, is GAGVSQSPRYKVAKRGQDVALRCDPISGHVSLFWYQQALGQGPEFLTYFQNEAQLDKSGLPSDRFFAERPEGSVSTLKIQRTQQEDSAVYLCASSLGAGPERGDLLDNEQFFGPGTRLTVL.

This clone was picked up a small number of times. The chain recombines TRBV30 with TRBJ1-6; D call uncertain. CDR3 length: 15 residues. Trimming took 0 bases from V and 7 from J, leaving 13 bases between them. Germline V gene data show CDR1 as GTSNPN and CDR2 as SVGIG (reference sequence). CDR3 sequence: CAWSVLRVRNSPLHF. The CDR3 coding sequence is TGTGCCTGGAGTGTACTAAGGGTTCGGAATTCACCCCTCCACTTT.

This clone has just a few counts. This CDR3 is also generated by other DNA sequences in the sample. The CDR3 here is CASSLVGQNTEAFF. In nucleotides, the CDR3 is TGCGCCAGCAGCTTGGTAGGACAGAACACTGAAGCTTTCTTT. The chain has TRBV5-1 and TRBJ1-1, with TRBD1 as a possible D gene (5 bases). Trimming removed 0 bases at V and 1 base at J, with 7 bases between. The CDR3 spans 14 residues. Germline-derived CDR1 and CDR2 are SGHRS and YFSETQ. The whole variable domain, remainder taken from reference TRBV5-1 and TRBJ1-1, is KAGVTQTPRYLIKTRGQQVTLSCSPISGHRSVSWYQQTPGQGLQFLFEYFSETQRNKGNFPGRFSGRQFSNSRSEMNVSTLELGDSALYLCASSLVGQNTEAFFGQGTRLTVV.

The J gene is TRBJ2-7, the V gene TRBV28; D not resolved. Germline V CDR1 and CDR2: MDHEN, SYDVKM. The CDR3 spans 12 residues. Trimming pared 8 bases from V and 5 bases from J, leaving 13 bases between. This CDR3 reads CASSPTGNEQYF. CDR3 sequence (DNA): TGTGCCAGCTCTCCGACTGGGAACGAGCAGTACTTC.

Only a few counts were recorded for this clone. The rearrangement uses TRBV28 and TRBJ1-6, with D uncertain. V lost 5 bases and J lost 8, with 10 bases in between. Germline V CDR1 and CDR2: MDHEN, SYDVKM. There are 13 residues in the CDR3. The CDR3 bases are TGTGCCAGCAGTACAGCCCCTGATTCACCCCTCCACTTT. Its translation is CASSTAPDSPLHF. The entire variable domain, with the rest obtained from reference TRBV28 and TRBJ1-6, is as follows: DVKVTQSSRYLVKRTGEKVFLECVQDMDHENMFWYRQDPGLGLRLIYFSYDVKMKEKGDIPEGYSVSREKKERFSLILESASTNQTSMYLCASSTAPDSPLHFGNGTRLTVT.

In this sample, this clone turned up a few times. The rearrangement links TRBV7-3 to TRBJ1-2; 10 bases align to TRBD1. After removal of 4 bases from V and 8 bases from J, the junction contained 10 bases not matched to a gene. The CDR3 has 15 residues. Per germline, CDR1 SGHTA and CDR2 FQGTGA. CDR3 in DNA: TGTGCCAGCAGCTCAAAGAACGACAGGGGGCTCGGCTACACCTTC. Amino acid sequence: CASSSKNDRGLGYTF.